This T cell receptor beta chain was captured by sequencing in a study of spatial heterogeneity in lung cancer. Study-level points and caveats: It was found that expanded intratumoral alpha and beta TCR counts tracked tumor mutation counts.

The time point denotes: sample taken at primary tumor resection. Unsorted whole RNA samples from tumor, nontumor lung or frozen PBMC were sequenced. This CDR3 is built from 15 residues. In germline, CDR1 is MNHNS, CDR2 SASEGT. Trimming at V came to 3 bases and at J to 2 bases, leaving 5 bases not matched to a gene. TCRdb passed the 5' RACE reads through MiXCR, listing each CDR3 protein once. The repertoire includes roughly 7,000 distinct CDR3 sequences, around an eighth of them detected once, and about 10% sits in the top ten. This clonotype is medium-sized within its sample. Its specificity is not known.

Sequencing used lung tumor tissue, obtained at surgery. The sequence came from a male donor with early-stage non-small cell lung cancer. The chain combines TRBV6-1 with TRBJ1-2; 8 nucleotides align to TRBD1. The CDR3: CASSDRWTGNYGYTF. The CDR3 nucleotides read TGTGCCAGCAGTGATCGATGGACAGGGAACTATGGCTACACCTTC.